The clone carrying this T cell receptor beta chain was counted many times. According to the study, TCR beta libraries were built with iRepertoire HTBI primers and CDR3-region Arm-PCR. TCRdb recomputed calls from the multiplex PCR reads with MiXCR, one row per CDR3 protein. This sample has a few hundred thousand distinct CDR3 sequences, with 10% to 15% found just once. The sample comes from a study of regulatory T cells in long-lasting Graves disease. The ends lost 3 bases at V and 1 base at J; junction bases unmatched: 11. The CDR3 is 17 residues long. Per the germline V gene, CDR1 is DFQATT and CDR2 is SNEGSKA (reference sequence). Time point reported: newly diagnosed GD, antithyroid drugs for less than 3 months. PBMCs were the source of the RNA used for TCR sequencing. This sample also belongs to another study, concerning T cells in Graves' hyperthyroidism and ophthalmopathy. That paper notes: Carried out on the TCR CDR3, a first-round RT-PCR used the HTBI primer set.

V usage is TRBV20-1 and J usage is TRBJ2-7, with TRBD2 identical over 11 bases. This receptor was obtained from a woman aged 18-29 years with Graves disease. The material was peripheral blood mononuclear cells (PBMCs), obtained at new diagnosis, from a patient treated with antithyroid drugs. As DNA, the CDR3 is TGCAGTGCTAGTTCTACCTTGACTAGCGGGGTTTCCTACGAGCAGTACTTC. This sequence encodes CSASSTLTSGVSYEQYF.